The rows below give T cell receptor beta chains drawn from one sample of a study of T cell responses to AZD1222 COVID-19 vaccine. Using immunoSEQ multiplex PCR, the repertoire was profiled, and TCRdb retains in-frame clones only, with some absent. This table has under 200,000 clones, around nine tenths appearing once. The material was peripheral blood, obtained 28 days after the second dose of the MenACWY control vaccine. The receptors were sampled from an adult who received the MenACWY meningococcal vaccine as a control. CDR3s include the opening cysteine and the closing phenylalanine or tryptophan. A D gene is named only where the DNA matches it firmly. Rows may omit the clone size; those that give it use once, few, many or a size class.

clone size: -; V gene: TRBV19; D gene: -; J gene: TRBJ1-1; CDR3 length: 16; CDR3 protein: CASSIMAGGRDTEAFF; CDR3 DNA: TGTGCCAGTAGTATCATGGCGGGGGGCAGGGACACTGAAGCTTTCTTT
clone size: once; V gene: TRBV12-2; D gene: -; J gene: TRBJ1-3; CDR3 length: 16; CDR3 protein: CASRLWETHSGNTIYF; CDR3 DNA: TGTGCAAGTCGCTTATGGGAGACACACTCTGGAAACACCATATATTTT
clone size: -; V gene: TRBV7-3; D gene: TRBD2; J gene: TRBJ2-3; CDR3 length: 12; CDR3 protein: CASSPGGDTQYF; CDR3 DNA: TGTGCCAGCAGCCCGGGGGGGGATACGCAGTATTTT
clone size: -; V gene: TRBV19; D gene: -; J gene: TRBJ2-1; CDR3 length: 16; CDR3 protein: CASHPPDRKSYNEQFF; CDR3 DNA: TGTGCCAGTCACCCTCCCGATAGAAAATCCTACAATGAGCAGTTCTTC
clone size: -; V gene: TRBV21-1; D gene: -; J gene: TRBJ2-1; CDR3 length: 14; CDR3 protein: CASSKGRRVDEQFF; CDR3 DNA: TGTGCCAGCAGCAAAGGGAGGCGGGTCGATGAGCAGTTCTTC
clone size: -; V gene: TRBV18; D gene: -; J gene: TRBJ2-7; CDR3 length: 12; CDR3 protein: CASSPRADEQYF; CDR3 DNA: TGTGCCAGCTCACCAAGGGCAGACGAGCAGTACTTC
clone size: -; V gene: TRBV19; D gene: TRBD1; J gene: TRBJ2-7; CDR3 length: 14; CDR3 protein: CASRTDRWSYEQYF; CDR3 DNA: TGTGCCAGTAGGACGGACAGGTGGTCCTACGAGCAGTACTTC
clone size: -; V gene: TRBV6-5; D gene: TRBD2; J gene: TRBJ2-7; CDR3 length: 16; CDR3 protein: CASSYGGLAGGREQYF; CDR3 DNA: TGTGCCAGCAGTTACGGTGGACTAGCGGGAGGTCGGGAGCAGTACTTC
clone size: -; V gene: TRBV13; D gene: -; J gene: TRBJ1-5; CDR3 length: 15; CDR3 protein: CASSLMGQGGQPQHF; CDR3 DNA: TGTGCCAGCAGCCTGATGGGTCAGGGCGGCCAGCCCCAGCATTTT
clone size: -; V gene: TRBV7-9; D gene: -; J gene: TRBJ1-2; CDR3 length: 13; CDR3 protein: CASSLEVNYGYTF; CDR3 DNA: TGTGCCAGCAGTCTCGAGGTTAACTATGGCTACACCTTC
clone size: once; V gene: TRBV18; D gene: -; J gene: TRBJ2-7; CDR3 length: 11; CDR3 protein: CASSPQGEQYF; CDR3 DNA: TGTGCCAGCTCACCCCAAGGGGAGCAGTACTTC
clone size: -; V gene: TRBV4-2; D gene: TRBD2; J gene: TRBJ2-1; CDR3 length: 16; CDR3 protein: CASSSTSGSFWNEQFF; CDR3 DNA: TGTGCCAGCAGCTCAACTAGCGGGAGCTTCTGGAATGAGCAGTTCTTC
clone size: -; V gene: TRBV18; D gene: TRBD2; J gene: TRBJ2-1; CDR3 length: 15; CDR3 protein: CASSPSSGTYNEQFF; CDR3 DNA: TGTGCCAGCTCACCATCTAGCGGCACCTACAATGAGCAGTTCTTC
clone size: -; V gene: TRBV7-6; D gene: -; J gene: TRBJ2-5; CDR3 length: 14; CDR3 protein: CASTKTGSQETQYF; CDR3 DNA: TGTGCCAGCACCAAAACAGGGTCCCAAGAGACCCAGTACTTC
clone size: -; V gene: TRBV30; D gene: -; J gene: TRBJ2-5; CDR3 length: 13; CDR3 protein: CAWSGDLRETQYF; CDR3 DNA: TGTGCCTGGAGTGGGGACTTACGAGAGACCCAGTACTTC
clone size: -; V gene: TRBV7-7; D gene: -; J gene: TRBJ1-1; CDR3 length: 13; CDR3 protein: CASSLGEGYEAFF; CDR3 DNA: TGTGCTAGCAGCTTAGGAGAGGGCTACGAAGCTTTCTTT
clone size: -; V gene: TRBV21-1; D gene: -; J gene: TRBJ1-1; CDR3 length: 15; CDR3 protein: CASSRGGHGLTEAFF; CDR3 DNA: TGTGCCAGCAGCAGGGGGGGGCATGGTTTGACTGAAGCTTTCTTT
clone size: -; V gene: TRBV18; D gene: TRBD1; J gene: TRBJ1-2; CDR3 length: 16; CDR3 protein: CASSPPGQRSAGGYTF; CDR3 DNA: TGTGCCAGCTCACCACCGGGACAGCGCTCCGCGGGGGGCTACACCTTC
clone size: -; V gene: TRBV5-6; D gene: TRBD1; J gene: TRBJ2-7; CDR3 length: 15; CDR3 protein: CASSFRTGGKDEQYF; CDR3 DNA: TGTGCCAGCAGCTTCCGGACAGGGGGAAAAGACGAGCAGTACTTC
clone size: once; V gene: TRBV2; D gene: TRBD1; J gene: TRBJ1-4; CDR3 length: 15; CDR3 protein: CASTPPGTVNEKLFF; CDR3 DNA: TGTGCCAGCACCCCCCCCGGGACAGTTAATGAAAAACTGTTTTTT
clone size: once; V gene: TRBV5-1; D gene: -; J gene: TRBJ1-5; CDR3 length: 13; CDR3 protein: CASSLGGGQPQHF; CDR3 DNA: TGCGCCAGCAGTCTCGGGGGAGGTCAGCCCCAGCATTTT
clone size: -; V gene: TRBV11-3; D gene: -; J gene: TRBJ1-4; CDR3 length: 14; CDR3 protein: CASSRREDNEKLFF; CDR3 DNA: TGTGCCAGCAGCCGCCGGGAAGATAATGAAAAACTGTTTTTT
clone size: -; V gene: TRBV11-3; D gene: -; J gene: TRBJ2-1; CDR3 length: 14; CDR3 protein: CASSFQAANNEQFF; CDR3 DNA: TGTGCCAGCAGCTTCCAAGCGGCAAACAATGAGCAGTTCTTC
clone size: -; V gene: TRBV4-1; D gene: -; J gene: TRBJ1-1; CDR3 length: 13; CDR3 protein: CASSQIQNTEAFF; CDR3 DNA: TGCGCCAGCAGCCAGATCCAGAACACTGAAGCTTTCTTT
clone size: -; V gene: TRBV12-2; D gene: -; J gene: TRBJ1-1; CDR3 length: 13; CDR3 protein: CASRLARSAEAFF; CDR3 DNA: TGTGCAAGTCGCTTAGCGAGGAGTGCTGAAGCTTTCTTT
clone size: -; V gene: TRBV2; D gene: TRBD1; J gene: TRBJ1-4; CDR3 length: 14; CDR3 protein: CASRFRDRGGKLFF; CDR3 DNA: TGTGCCAGCAGATTCCGGGACAGGGGAGGAAAACTGTTTTTT
clone size: -; V gene: TRBV9; D gene: -; J gene: TRBJ1-1; CDR3 length: 14; CDR3 protein: CASSPRGGPTEAFF; CDR3 DNA: TGTGCCAGCAGCCCTCGGGGGGGGCCCACTGAAGCTTTCTTT
clone size: -; V gene: TRBV30; D gene: -; J gene: TRBJ2-3; CDR3 length: 13; CDR3 protein: CAWQTRFADTQYF; CDR3 DNA: TGTGCCTGGCAGACTAGGTTCGCAGATACGCAGTATTTT
clone size: -; V gene: TRBV28; D gene: -; J gene: TRBJ1-2; CDR3 length: 14; CDR3 protein: CASRDSGRNYGYTF; CDR3 DNA: TGTGCCAGCAGGGATTCGGGGCGGAACTATGGCTACACCTTC
clone size: -; V gene: TRBV7-3; D gene: TRBD2; J gene: TRBJ2-1; CDR3 length: 13; CDR3 protein: CASSSVWEGEQFF; CDR3 DNA: TGTGCCAGCAGCTCAGTTTGGGAGGGTGAGCAGTTCTTC
clone size: once; V gene: TRBV7-3; D gene: TRBD1; J gene: TRBJ2-2; CDR3 length: 15; CDR3 protein: CASSATGGNTGELFF; CDR3 DNA: TGTGCCAGCTCCGCAACAGGGGGAAACACCGGGGAGCTGTTTTTT
clone size: -; V gene: TRBV5-1; D gene: -; J gene: TRBJ2-7; CDR3 length: 16; CDR3 protein: CASSLTDRPPTWEQYF; CDR3 DNA: TGCGCCAGCAGCTTGACCGACCGTCCCCCTACGTGGGAGCAGTACTTC
clone size: once; V gene: TRBV19; D gene: -; J gene: TRBJ2-5; CDR3 length: 16; CDR3 protein: CASRETGRIQQETQYF; CDR3 DNA: TGTGCCAGTAGGGAAACGGGACGTATCCAGCAGGAGACCCAGTACTTC
clone size: -; V gene: TRBV2; D gene: TRBD2; J gene: TRBJ2-1; CDR3 length: 15; CDR3 protein: CASRTGLAGVYEQFF; CDR3 DNA: TGTGCCAGCAGGACTGGACTAGCGGGAGTATATGAGCAGTTCTTC
clone size: -; V gene: TRBV7-9; D gene: -; J gene: TRBJ2-7; CDR3 length: 14; CDR3 protein: CASSSGTVTKEQYF; CDR3 DNA: TGTGCCAGCAGCTCGGGGACGGTCACTAAAGAGCAGTACTTC
clone size: -; V gene: TRBV9; D gene: -; J gene: TRBJ2-1; CDR3 length: 12; CDR3 protein: CASSVGDNEQFF; CDR3 DNA: TGTGCCAGCAGCGTAGGAGACAATGAGCAGTTCTTC
clone size: -; V gene: TRBV19; D gene: -; J gene: TRBJ1-1; CDR3 length: 11; CDR3 protein: CASRQNTEAFF; CDR3 DNA: TGTGCCAGCCGGCAGAACACTGAAGCTTTCTTT
clone size: -; V gene: TRBV12-3/TRBV12-4; D gene: -; J gene: TRBJ1-1; CDR3 length: 12; CDR3 protein: CASSSDWTEAFF; CDR3 DNA: TGTGCCAGCAGTTCTGACTGGACAGAAGCTTTCTTT
clone size: -; V gene: TRBV15; D gene: TRBD1; J gene: TRBJ2-7; CDR3 length: 13; CDR3 protein: CATSAGGSYEQYF; CDR3 DNA: TGTGCCACCAGCGCAGGGGGTAGCTACGAGCAGTACTTC
clone size: -; V gene: TRBV5-6; D gene: TRBD1; J gene: TRBJ2-7; CDR3 length: 13; CDR3 protein: CASSGTGGNEQYF; CDR3 DNA: TGTGCCAGCAGCGGGACAGGGGGTAACGAGCAGTACTTC